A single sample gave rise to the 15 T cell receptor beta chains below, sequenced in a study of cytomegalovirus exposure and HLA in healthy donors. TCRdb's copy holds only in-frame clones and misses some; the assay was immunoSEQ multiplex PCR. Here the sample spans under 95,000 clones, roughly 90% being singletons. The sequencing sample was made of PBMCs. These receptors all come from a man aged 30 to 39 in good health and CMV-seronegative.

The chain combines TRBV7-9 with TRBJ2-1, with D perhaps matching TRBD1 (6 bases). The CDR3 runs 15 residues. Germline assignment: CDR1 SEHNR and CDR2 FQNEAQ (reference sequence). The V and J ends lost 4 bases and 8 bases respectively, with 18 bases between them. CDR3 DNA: TGTGCCAGCAGCTCCCGGGACACCTCCATAGATGAGCAGTTCTTC. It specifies CASSSRDTSIDEQFF.

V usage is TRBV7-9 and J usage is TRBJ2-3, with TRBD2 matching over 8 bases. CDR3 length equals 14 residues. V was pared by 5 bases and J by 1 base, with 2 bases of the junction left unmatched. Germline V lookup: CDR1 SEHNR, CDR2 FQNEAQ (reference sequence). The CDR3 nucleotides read TGTGCCAGCAGCAAACTAGCGGGCACAGATACGCAGTATTTT. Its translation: CASSKLAGTDTQYF.

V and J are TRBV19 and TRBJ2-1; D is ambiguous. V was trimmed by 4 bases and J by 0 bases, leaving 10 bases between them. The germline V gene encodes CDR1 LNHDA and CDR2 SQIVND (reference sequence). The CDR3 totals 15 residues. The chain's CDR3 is CASSTPGLSYNEQFF. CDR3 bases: TGTGCCAGTAGTACCCCAGGCCTCTCCTACAATGAGCAGTTCTTC.

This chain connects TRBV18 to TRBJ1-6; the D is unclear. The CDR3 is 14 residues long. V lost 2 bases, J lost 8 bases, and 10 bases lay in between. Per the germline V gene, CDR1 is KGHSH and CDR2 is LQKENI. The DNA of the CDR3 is TGTGCCAGCTCACCAAACGGGGATGATTCACCCCTCCACTTT. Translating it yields CASSPNGDDSPLHF.

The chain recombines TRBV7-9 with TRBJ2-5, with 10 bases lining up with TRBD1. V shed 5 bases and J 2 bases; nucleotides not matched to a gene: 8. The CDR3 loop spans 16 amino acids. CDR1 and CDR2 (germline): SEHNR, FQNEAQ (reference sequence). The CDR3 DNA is TGTGCCAGCAGCAAGGGGGACAGGGGACTTCAAGAGACCCAGTACTTC. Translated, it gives CASSKGDRGLQETQYF. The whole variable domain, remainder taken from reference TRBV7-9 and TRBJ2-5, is DTGVSQNPRHKITKRGQNVTFRCDPISEHNRLYWYRQTLGQGPEFLTYFQNEAQLEKSRLLSDRFSAERPKGSFSTLEIQRTEQGDSAMYLCASSKGDRGLQETQYFGPGTRLLVL.

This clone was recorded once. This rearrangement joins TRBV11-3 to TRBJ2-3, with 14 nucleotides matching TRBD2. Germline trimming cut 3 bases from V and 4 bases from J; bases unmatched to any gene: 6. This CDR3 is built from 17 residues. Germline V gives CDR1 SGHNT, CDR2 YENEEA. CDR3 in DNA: TGTGCCAGCAGCTTTGGGACTAGCGGGAGTGCGGCAGATACGCAGTATTTT. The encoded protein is CASSFGTSGSAADTQYF.

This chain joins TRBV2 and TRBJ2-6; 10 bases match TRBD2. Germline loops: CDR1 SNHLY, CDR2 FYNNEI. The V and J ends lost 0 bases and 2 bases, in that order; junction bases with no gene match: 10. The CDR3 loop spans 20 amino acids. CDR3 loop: CASSEAGASGSATGANVLTF. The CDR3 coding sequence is TGTGCCAGCAGTGAAGCCGGGGCTAGCGGGAGTGCTACTGGGGCCAACGTCCTGACTTTC.

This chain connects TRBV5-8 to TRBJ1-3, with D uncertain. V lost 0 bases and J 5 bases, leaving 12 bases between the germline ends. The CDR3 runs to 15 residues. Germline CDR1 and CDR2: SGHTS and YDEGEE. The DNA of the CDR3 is TGTGCCAGCAGCTTGGCCCTGCTAGGAAGAAACACCATATATTTT. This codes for CASSLALLGRNTIYF.

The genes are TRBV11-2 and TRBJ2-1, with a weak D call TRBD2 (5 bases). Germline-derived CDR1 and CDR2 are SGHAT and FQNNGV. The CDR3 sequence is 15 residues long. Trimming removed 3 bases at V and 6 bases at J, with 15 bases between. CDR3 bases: TGTGCCAGCAGCTTCACGGGGAGCGCGGGCAATGAGCAGTTCTTC. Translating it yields CASSFTGSAGNEQFF.

CDR3 protein: CASSSGLTGVNQPQHF. CDR3 in DNA: TGTGCCAGCAGCTCCGGCCTAACAGGCGTCAATCAGCCCCAGCATTTT. This chain joins TRBV7-8 and TRBJ1-5; a possible D gene is TRBD1 (5 bases). Trimming stripped 4 bases from V and 3 bases from J, with 16 bases between. Germline V gene data show CDR1 as SGHVS and CDR2 as FQNEAQ. The CDR3 has 16 amino acids.

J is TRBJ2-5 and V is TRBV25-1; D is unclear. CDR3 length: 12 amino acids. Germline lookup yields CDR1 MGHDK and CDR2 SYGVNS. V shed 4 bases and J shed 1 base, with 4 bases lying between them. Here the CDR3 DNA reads TGTGCCAGCAGTGCCCTCCAAGAGACCCAGTACTTC. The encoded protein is CASSALQETQYF.

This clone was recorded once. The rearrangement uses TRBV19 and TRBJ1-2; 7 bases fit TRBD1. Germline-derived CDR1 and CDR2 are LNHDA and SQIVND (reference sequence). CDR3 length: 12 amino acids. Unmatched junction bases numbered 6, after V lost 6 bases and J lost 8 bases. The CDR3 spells CASSEDRHGYTF. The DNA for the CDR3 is TGTGCCAGTAGCGAGGACAGGCACGGCTACACCTTC.

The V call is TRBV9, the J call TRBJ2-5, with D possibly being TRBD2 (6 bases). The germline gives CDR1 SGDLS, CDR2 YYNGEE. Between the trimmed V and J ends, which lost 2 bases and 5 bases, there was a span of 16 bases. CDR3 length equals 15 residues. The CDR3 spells CASSVHAGKDETQYF. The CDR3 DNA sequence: TGTGCCAGCAGCGTTCACGCGGGAAAGGATGAGACCCAGTACTTC.

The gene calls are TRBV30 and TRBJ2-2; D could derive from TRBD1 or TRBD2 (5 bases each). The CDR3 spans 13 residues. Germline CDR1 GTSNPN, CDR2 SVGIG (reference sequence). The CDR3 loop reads CAWDRLNTGELFF. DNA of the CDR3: TGTGCGTGGGACCGACTGAACACCGGGGAGCTGTTTTTT.

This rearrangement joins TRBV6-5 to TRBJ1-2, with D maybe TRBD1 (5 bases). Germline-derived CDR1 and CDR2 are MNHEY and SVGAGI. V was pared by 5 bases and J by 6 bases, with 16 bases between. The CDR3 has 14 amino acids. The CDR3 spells CASSPQVGTHGYTF. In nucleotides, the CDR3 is TGTGCCAGCAGTCCCCAGGTGGGGACTCATGGCTACACCTTC.